This TCR beta chain stems from a study of PD-L1 blockade in urothelial cancer. Study in general: The number of prior chemotherapy regimens per patient was 0 to 3.

Diagnoses among patients were locally advanced or metastatic urothelial carcinoma. The authors spiked synthetic TCR analog templates into each PCR. Profiling relied on immunoSEQ multiplex PCR, and the TCRdb table lists in-frame clones only, not all of them. The data hold under 100,000 clones, with 82% observed a single time. This sequence was found in a man in his 70s with urothelial cancer. This specimen was PBMCs, taken around atezolizumab (anti-PD-L1) treatment.

The CDR3 is CASSLNGNTDTQYF. The DNA for the CDR3 is TGTGCCAGCAGCTTAAACGGGAACACAGATACGCAGTATTTT. This sequence joins TRBV7-3 and TRBJ2-3; weak D call: TRBD2 (5 bases). V was clipped by 1 base and J by 2 bases, with 7 bases between them. Germline V gene lookup returns CDR1 SGHTA and CDR2 FQGTGA. CDR3 size: 14 residues. The full variable domain, rest sourced from reference TRBV7-3 and TRBJ2-3, is GAGVSQTPSNKVTEKGKYVELRCDPISGHTALYWYRQSLGQGPEFLIYFQGTGAADDSGLPNDRFFAVRPEGSVSTLKIQRTERGDSAVYLCASSLNGNTDTQYFGPGTRLTVL.